This T cell receptor (beta chain) was sequenced during a study of blood T cell repertoires in COVID-19. Looking at the study overall: Whether acute or convalescent, the COVID-19 samples came from the United States, Italy and Spain. PBMCs, B-cell-depleted T cells, or T cells were the source of the cDNA or gDNA that made up the material.

Seattle patient enrollment occurred during active infection, with longitudinal follow-up thereafter. Per germline, CDR1 SGDLS and CDR2 YYNGEE. V was trimmed by 5 bases and J by 5 bases, leaving 13 bases between them. CDR3 length: 13 residues. TCRdb keeps only in-frame clones here, not all; method: immunoSEQ multiplex PCR. The data hold approximately 230,000 clones, with 88% observed a single time. This clone was counted a single time. Sequenced sample: peripheral blood. V and J are TRBV9 and TRBJ1-1, with D perhaps matching TRBD1 (5 bases). This clonotype was obtained from a woman in her thirties with COVID-19, enrolled during active disease. The CDR3 bases are TGTGCCAGCAGTAAGATGGGGGGAACTGAAGCTTTCTTT. This encodes CASSKMGGTEAFF.